These 15 T cell receptor beta chains were sequenced from one sample in a study of blood T cell repertoires in COVID-19. Clones were read by immunoSEQ multiplex PCR, and TCRdb kept only the in-frame ones, dropping some. The repertoire holds approximately 250,000 clones, with about 83% as singletons. Sequences were obtained from peripheral blood. These receptors came from a human donor in a cohort sampled during active COVID-19.

The genes are TRBV18 and TRBJ2-2, with a tentative D call TRBD2 (5 bases). V was trimmed by 1 base and J by 0 bases, leaving 12 bases between them. Looked up from germline, CDR1 is KGHSH and CDR2 is LQKENI. CDR3 length: 17 residues. The CDR3 sequence is CASSPLGLYANTGELFF. In nucleotides, the CDR3 is TGTGCCAGCTCACCACTTGGACTTTACGCGAACACCGGGGAGCTGTTTTTT.

This rearrangement joins TRBV9 to TRBJ1-2; 9 positions match TRBD1. Germline CDR1 is SGDLS and CDR2 is YYNGEE. The CDR3 sequence is 13 residues long. V trimming: 7 bases; J trimming: 4 bases; junction bases outside the gene matches: 5. This CDR3 is CASGQGRGYGYTF. The DNA of the CDR3 is TGTGCCAGCGGACAGGGGCGCGGCTATGGCTACACCTTC.

The chain is built from TRBV21-1 and TRBJ2-3; the table's D call, TRBD2, was not checked against the DNA. TRBV21-1 is a pseudogene segment. The CDR3 spans 16 residues. For the CDR3, the DNA is TGTGCCAGCAGCACTGGGGGGGGGCGGTGCACAGATACGCAGTATTTT. Amino acids: CASSTGGGRCTDTQYF.

This CDR3 reads CSVGTGVQPQHF. CDR3 bases: TGCAGCGTGGGGACAGGCGTTCAGCCCCAGCATTTT. The rearrangement links TRBV29-1 to TRBJ1-5; 8 bases fit TRBD1. The CDR3 totals 12 residues. After removal of 6 bases from V and 6 bases from J, the junction contained 4 bases not matched to a gene. Per the germline V gene, CDR1 is SQVTM and CDR2 is ANQGSEA. Full variable domain (outside the CDR3, taken from reference TRBV29-1 and TRBJ1-5): SAVISQKPSRDICQRGTSLTIQCQVDSQVTMMFWYRQQPGQSLTLIATANQGSEATYESGFVIDKFPISRPNLTFSTLTVSNMSPEDSSIYLCSVGTGVQPQHFGDGTRLSIL.

V gene TRBV7-9 combines with J gene TRBJ1-2; a possible D gene is TRBD1 (6 bases). The CDR3 spans 17 residues. The V gene's germline CDR1 is SEHNR and CDR2 FQNEAQ (reference sequence). The V and J ends lost 4 bases and 8 bases respectively, with 26 bases between them. The chain's CDR3 is CASSSLQGGSSWGGYTF. The CDR3, as DNA: TGTGCCAGCAGCTCATTACAGGGTGGTTCCTCTTGGGGAGGCTACACCTTC.

V usage is TRBV4-2 and J usage is TRBJ1-1, with 8 nucleotides matching TRBD1. J was trimmed by 4 bases and V by 1 base; bases with no gene match: 5. The CDR3 spans 15 residues. CDR1 and CDR2 (germline): LGHNA, YNFKEQ. In DNA, the CDR3 is TGTGCCAGCAGCCAAGTACGAGACAGGGGCACTGAAGCTTTCTTT. Protein product: CASSQVRDRGTEAFF.

The V call is TRBV18, the J call TRBJ2-3, with 11 nucleotides matching TRBD2. Germline V gene sequence: CDR1 KGHSH, CDR2 LQKENI. The CDR3 covers 15 residues. V was clipped by 3 bases and J by 3 bases; unmatched bases: 2. This CDR3 is CASSPSGRETDTQYF. The CDR3 nucleotides read TGTGCCAGCTCACCTAGCGGGAGGGAGACAGATACGCAGTATTTT.

The chain combines TRBV30 with TRBJ1-4; TRBD1 is a possible D gene (5 bases). Germline V gene sequence: CDR1 GTSNPN, CDR2 SVGIG (reference sequence). This CDR3 comprises 15 residues. V was pared by 2 bases and J by 6 bases, with 16 bases between. CDR3 DNA sequence: TGTGCCTGGAGTCTGGGGGGAAGTGGGGATGAAAAACTGTTTTTT. Its protein product is CAWSLGGSGDEKLFF.

CDR3 residues: CAGQRDRGSEGQYF. The CDR3 bases are TGTGCCGGACAACGGGACAGGGGCTCCGAGGGCCAGTACTTC. This chain joins TRBV30 and TRBJ2-5, with TRBD1 matching 10 bases. The CDR3 runs 14 residues. The V gene's germline CDR1 is GTSNPN and CDR2 SVGIG (reference sequence). The trim removed 8 bases at V and 10 bases at J, leaving 16 bases unmatched.

The V call is TRBV5-1, the J call TRBJ2-3, with TRBD2 matching over 9 bases. The CDR3 is 15 residues long. Trimming took 3 bases from V and 5 from J; bases not matched to a gene: 7. Germline lookup yields CDR1 SGHRS and CDR2 YFSETQ. CDR3 residues: CASSSGLAGQDTQYF. The CDR3 DNA is TGCGCCAGCAGCTCGGGACTAGCAGGGCAAGATACGCAGTATTTT.

The V and J genes are TRBV5-1 and TRBJ2-3, with 8 bases lining up with TRBD2. This CDR3 is 16 amino acids long. Trimming took 3 bases from V and 2 from J; bases not matched to a gene: 8. From germline, CDR1 is SGHRS and CDR2 YFSETQ. This chain's CDR3 is CASSSNGGAVTDTQYF. For the CDR3, the DNA is TGCGCCAGCAGCTCGAACGGGGGGGCGGTCACAGATACGCAGTATTTT.

The sample holds a few counts of this clone. The chain uses TRBV7-2 and TRBJ2-3; unclear D gene. This CDR3 region has 14 residues. The ends were cut back, 2 bases at V and 5 bases at J, with 11 bases in the middle. The germline CDR1 and CDR2 sequences are SGHTA and FQGNSA. The CDR3 DNA follows: TGTGCCAGCAGCTTATCTGTAGCCGGAGATACGCAGTATTTT. Translated, it gives CASSLSVAGDTQYF.

A remark on this clone: Other DNA sequences in the same sample also yield this CDR3. The V and J genes are TRBV29-1 and TRBJ2-2; D is uncertain. Germline-derived CDR1 and CDR2 are SQVTM and ANQGSEA. The V end lost 3 bases, the J end lost 1 base, and 6 bases lay between the germline ends. The CDR3 runs to 13 residues. The CDR3: CSVDRQNTGELFF. The CDR3 DNA reads as TGCAGCGTTGATCGACAGAACACCGGGGAGCTGTTTTTT.

This clone came up a few times. The V and J genes are TRBV10-2 and TRBJ1-4; a possible D gene is TRBD1 (6 bases). The V gene lost 6 bases and the J gene lost 6 bases, with 14 bases spanning the gap. The CDR3 is 14 residues long. Germline V gene lookup returns CDR1 WSHSY and CDR2 SAAADI. CDR3 region: CASSQGFGYEKLFF. The CDR3 DNA sequence: TGCGCCAGCAGCCAGGGGTTTGGTTATGAAAAACTGTTTTTT.

This chain uses TRBV7-2 with TRBJ2-7; tentatively, D is TRBD1 (5 bases). Germline values: CDR1 SGHTA, CDR2 FQGNSA. CDR3 length equals 12 residues. V gave up 5 bases and J gave up 7 bases, with 12 bases separating them. The DNA of the CDR3 is TGTGCCAGCAGCCCTAGGAAGGGGGAGCAGTACTTC. This sequence encodes CASSPRKGEQYF.